Shown below are 6 T cell receptor beta chains from a single sample sequenced in a study of T cells after yellow fever vaccination (dated by TCRdb to between 2017 and 2020). The library was obtained by 5' RACE. The listed sequencing device is Illumina HiSeq 2500. TCRdb redid the processing of the public reads, applying fastp at Q25 and MiXCR, and retained in-frame beta chains. Each entry is one CDR3 protein sequence, shown with its most common DNA and genes. The sample yields under 700,000 distinct CDR3 sequences; roughly a sixth were counted once. 17% of the sample goes to the ten largest clones. In the paper's terms, the treatment or condition label means: live attenuated yellow fever vaccine strain. The specimen comprised PBMCs, sampled 4 to 5 days after the first yellow fever vaccination. The receptors stem from a man aged 18 to 30 who received the YFV17D yellow fever vaccine.

The chain employs TRBV12-3 or TRBV12-4 and TRBJ2-1; D unresolved. The CDR3 has 14 amino acids. V dropped 7 bases and J dropped 8 bases, with 18 bases sitting between them. CDR3 in amino acids: CASTPRQAGDEQFF. DNA for the CDR3: TGTGCCAGCACCCCGAGGCAGGCTGGCGATGAGCAGTTCTTC.

In this sample, this clonotype turned up once. This chain connects TRBV4-2 to TRBJ2-7; TRBD2 agrees at 12 bases. The CDR3 spans 17 residues. Germline CDR1 and CDR2: LGHNA and YNFKEQ. With V trimmed by 0 bases and J by 5 bases, 8 bases remained unmatched. The CDR3 loop reads CASSQERTSGVQHEQYF. The CDR3 DNA is TGTGCCAGCAGCCAAGAAAGGACTAGCGGGGTCCAACACGAGCAGTACTTC.

The chain uses TRBV7-2 and TRBJ1-1; 10 bases are shared with TRBD1. The J segment lost 10 bases and the V segment lost 5 bases, leaving 7 bases of the junction unmatched. The CDR3 runs to 13 residues. From germline, CDR1 is SGHTA and CDR2 FQGNSA. The CDR3 DNA is TGTGCCAGCAGCCCTGACAGGGGGCAGGGAGCTTTCTTT. Its protein product is CASSPDRGQGAFF.

This chain links TRBV10-3 with TRBJ2-2; TRBD1 matches 8 bases. The CDR3 loop spans 14 amino acids. The junction had 1 base not matched to a gene; V was cut back by 4 bases and J by 3 bases. Germline CDR1 is ENHRY and CDR2 is SYGVKD. The CDR3 DNA reads as TGTGCCATCAGTGGGACAGGGTACACCGGGGAGCTGTTTTTT. Residues: CAISGTGYTGELFF.

This clonotype has a count of ten or more. The chain's CDR3 is CASSLGVYEQYF. CDR3 DNA: TGTGCCAGCAGCTTAGGGGTGTACGAGCAGTACTTC. The chain joins TRBV7-2 to TRBJ2-7; no clear D. Deletions cut 1 base from V and 4 bases from J, with 5 bases between. Germline-derived CDR1 and CDR2 are SGHTA and FQGNSA. This CDR3 comprises 12 residues.

The J gene is TRBJ1-1, the V gene TRBV9, with unresolved D. The V gene's germline CDR1 is SGDLS and CDR2 YYNGEE. The CDR3 has 14 amino acids. V lost 2 bases to trimming and J lost 1 base, with 9 bases between them. The CDR3 DNA reads TGTGCCAGCAGCGTGCAGCCTCAGAACACTGAAGCTTTCTTT. Amino acid sequence: CASSVQPQNTEAFF.